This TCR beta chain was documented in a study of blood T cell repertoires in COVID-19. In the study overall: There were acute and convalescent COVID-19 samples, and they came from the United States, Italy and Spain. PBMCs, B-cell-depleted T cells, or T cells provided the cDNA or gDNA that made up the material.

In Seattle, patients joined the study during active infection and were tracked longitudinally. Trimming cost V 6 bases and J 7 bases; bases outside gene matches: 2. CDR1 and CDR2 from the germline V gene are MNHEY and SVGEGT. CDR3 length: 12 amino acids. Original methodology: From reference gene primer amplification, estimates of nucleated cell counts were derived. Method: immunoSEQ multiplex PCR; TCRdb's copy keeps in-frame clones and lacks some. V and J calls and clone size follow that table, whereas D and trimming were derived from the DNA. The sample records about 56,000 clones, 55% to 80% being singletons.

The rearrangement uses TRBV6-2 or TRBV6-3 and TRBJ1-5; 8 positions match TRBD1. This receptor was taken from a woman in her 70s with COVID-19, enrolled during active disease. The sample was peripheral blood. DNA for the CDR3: TGTGCCAGCAGCACAGGGGGACAGCCCCAGCATTTT. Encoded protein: CASSTGGQPQHF.